Each of the 8 T cell receptor beta chains below was sequenced from the same sample in a study of shared clonotypes between healthy human individuals. TCRdb's table, derived via immunoSEQ multiplex PCR, lists solely in-frame clones and lacks some. The sample lists around 990,000 clones, approximately 77% occurring once. The specimen sequenced was memory CD4+ T cells from PBMCs. The sample's subset: CD45RA-negative fraction. Receptors originate from a man aged 18-30 years in good health. Some clones in this sample may be carry-over from other donors' samples.

V usage is TRBV29-1 and J usage is TRBJ1-2, with TRBD1 matching 7 bases. Germline assignment: CDR1 SQVTM and CDR2 ANQGSEA. This CDR3 has 13 residues. Trimming cost V 7 bases and J 8 bases; bases outside gene matches: 13. CDR3 sequence (DNA): TGCAGCGCCCCCGCCCAGGGGGGAGACGGCTACACCTTC. This gives the protein CSAPAQGGDGYTF.

The V call is TRBV7-3, the J call TRBJ2-2; no firm D call. The CDR3 contains 15 residues. V dropped 1 base and J dropped 4 bases, with 10 bases sitting between them. CDR1 and CDR2 (germline): SGHTA, FQGTGA. The CDR3 reads CASSLKVGITGELFF. The CDR3 nucleotides are TGTGCCAGCAGCTTAAAAGTGGGGATCACCGGGGAGCTGTTTTTT.

The J gene is TRBJ2-3, the V gene TRBV7-9; D may be TRBD1 (6 bases). This CDR3 is 15 amino acids long. Trimming shortened V by 3 bases and J by 0 bases, and 10 bases separated the two germline ends. Germline V CDR1 and CDR2: SEHNR, FQNEAQ (reference sequence). CDR3 amino acids: CASSFRQVSTDTQYF. For the CDR3, the DNA is TGTGCCAGCAGCTTCCGACAGGTTAGCACAGATACGCAGTATTTT.

V is TRBV5-1 and J is TRBJ1-2; D is perhaps TRBD1 (6 bases). With 4 bases removed from V and 4 bases from J, the gap between germline ends came to 14 bases. Germline V CDR1 and CDR2: SGHRS, YFSETQ. CDR3 length: 14 amino acids. The CDR3 is CASSATTGGYGYTF. As DNA, the CDR3 is TGCGCCAGCAGCGCGACGACAGGTGGCTATGGCTACACCTTC.

V usage is TRBV5-6 and J usage is TRBJ2-5; D remains ambiguous. Looked up from germline, CDR1 is SGHDT and CDR2 is YYEEEE. The CDR3 sequence is 14 residues long. Trimming cost V 6 bases and J 2 bases, with 14 bases left between them. This CDR3 reads CASTRLGIQETQYF. In DNA, the CDR3 is TGTGCCAGCACCCGCTTGGGGATACAAGAGACCCAGTACTTC.

This clone was recorded once. The chain is built from TRBV28 and TRBJ2-3, with D uncertain. Germline lookup yields CDR1 MDHEN and CDR2 SYDVKM. Trimming took off 7 bases at V and 0 bases at J, with 8 bases between the two ends. CDR3 length: 13 amino acids. CDR3 nucleotide sequence: TGTGCCAGCACTCGGCCGAGCACAGATACGCAGTATTTT. It encodes CASTRPSTDTQYF. The complete variable domain, with remaining parts taken from reference TRBV28 and TRBJ2-3, reads DVKVTQSSRYLVKRTGEKVFLECVQDMDHENMFWYRQDPGLGLRLIYFSYDVKMKEKGDIPEGYSVSREKKERFSLILESASTNQTSMYLCASTRPSTDTQYFGPGTRLTVL.

This chain connects TRBV6-1 to TRBJ2-1; no reliable D call. This CDR3 is built from 17 residues. Trimming left V 4 bases short and J 7 bases short, with 23 bases between. Germline assignment: CDR1 MNHNS and CDR2 SASEGT. CDR3 in amino acids: CASSVPRGRARENEQFF. CDR3 sequence (DNA): TGTGCCAGCAGTGTCCCCCGAGGTAGAGCGCGTGAGAATGAGCAGTTCTTC.

The chain links TRBV19 to TRBJ2-7; 9 bases align to TRBD1. The CDR3 consists of 17 residues. V was pared by 6 bases and J by 2 bases, with 14 bases of the junction left unmatched. In germline, CDR1 is LNHDA, CDR2 SQIVND (reference sequence). The CDR3 region has the DNA TGTGCCAGTAGCCCGGACAGGGGAGGTCGAAGTCCCTACGAGCAGTACTTC. The encoded protein is CASSPDRGGRSPYEQYF.